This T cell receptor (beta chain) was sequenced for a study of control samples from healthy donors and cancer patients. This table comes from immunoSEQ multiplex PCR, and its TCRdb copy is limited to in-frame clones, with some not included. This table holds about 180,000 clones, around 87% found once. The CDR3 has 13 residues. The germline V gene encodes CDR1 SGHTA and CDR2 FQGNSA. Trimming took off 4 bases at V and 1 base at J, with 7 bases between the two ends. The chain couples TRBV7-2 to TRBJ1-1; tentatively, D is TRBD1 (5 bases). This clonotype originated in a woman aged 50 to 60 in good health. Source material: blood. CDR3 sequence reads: CASSWGGNTEAFF. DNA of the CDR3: TGTGCCAGCAGCTGGGGGGGGAACACTGAAGCTTTCTTT.